The 7 T cell receptor beta chains presented below share a single source sample, sequenced in a study of shared clonotypes between healthy human individuals. Sequencing used immunoSEQ multiplex PCR; TCRdb keeps in-frame clones, though not all of them. The profile shows about 380,000 clones, about 97% of them singletons. The sample consisted of memory CD8+ T cells sorted from blood. The subset here: CD45RO+ cells pooled with CCR7-negative TemRA cells. These receptors all stem from a man in his thirties or forties in good health.

The V and J genes are TRBV30 and TRBJ2-5, with TRBD2 as a possible D gene (6 bases). The V gene's germline CDR1 is GTSNPN and CDR2 SVGIG (reference sequence). The CDR3 extends over 14 amino acids. The ends were cut back, 0 bases at V and 2 bases at J, with 10 bases in the middle. This CDR3 reads CAWSVGGEQETQYF. In nucleotides, the CDR3 is TGTGCCTGGAGTGTTGGCGGGGAACAAGAGACCCAGTACTTC.

The gene calls are TRBV10-3 and TRBJ2-1, with D hard to call. The CDR3 totals 16 residues. CDR1 ENHRY and CDR2 SYGVKD come from the germline V gene. V was cut by 3 bases and J by 0 bases, with 12 bases left in between. As DNA, the CDR3 is TGTGCCATCAGTGACGACGGAAGAAGCTCCTACAATGAGCAGTTCTTC. This encodes CAISDDGRSSYNEQFF.

This rearrangement joins TRBV28 to TRBJ1-2; no reliable D call. From germline, CDR1 is MDHEN and CDR2 SYDVKM. V shed 8 bases and J shed 2 bases, with 12 bases lying between them. The CDR3 spans 13 residues. Here the CDR3 reads CASSGWLNYGYTF. The CDR3 nucleotides are TGTGCCAGCTCCGGTTGGCTGAACTATGGCTACACCTTC.

This chain connects TRBV19 to TRBJ2-1; 7 nucleotides match TRBD2. The CDR3 extends over 17 amino acids. CDR1 LNHDA and CDR2 SQIVND come from the germline V gene (reference sequence). The V segment lost 5 bases and the J segment 0 bases; nucleotides outside the gene matches: 10. The CDR3 sequence: CASSFAPLAASYNEQFF. The DNA for the CDR3 is TGTGCCAGTAGTTTTGCCCCGCTAGCGGCCTCCTACAATGAGCAGTTCTTC. Full variable domain (remainder filled in from reference TRBV19 and TRBJ2-1): DGGITQSPKYLFRKEGQNVTLSCEQNLNHDAMYWYRQDPGQGLRLIYYSQIVNDFQKGDIAEGYSVSREKKESFPLTVTSAQKNPTAFYLCASSFAPLAASYNEQFFGPGTRLTVL.

The chain couples TRBV5-1 to TRBJ2-4, with D perhaps TRBD1 (5 bases). The CDR3 length is 15 residues. Trimming removed 0 bases at V and 8 bases at J, with 15 bases between. Germline CDR1 is SGHRS and CDR2 is YFSETQ. DNA for the CDR3: TGCGCCAGCAGCTTGGGGGTGTCGCCCAGGGACATTCAGTACTTC. It is translated as CASSLGVSPRDIQYF.

The chain is built from TRBV27 and TRBJ2-1; D is unclear. In germline, CDR1 is MNHEY, CDR2 SMNVEV (reference sequence). This CDR3 comprises 14 residues. The ends were cut back, 6 bases at V and 3 bases at J, with 12 bases in the middle. In nucleotides, the CDR3 is TGTGCCAGCAGCCGCATCAGCTTCTACAATGAGCAGTTCTTC. As protein: CASSRISFYNEQFF.

The chain carries TRBV18 and TRBJ2-5; D may be TRBD2 (6 bases). The CDR3 is made up of 15 amino acids. CDR1 and CDR2 from the germline V gene are KGHSH and LQKENI. With 1 base removed from V and 5 bases from J, the gap between germline ends came to 14 bases. The CDR3 DNA is TGTGCCAGCTCACCACTGTATGTGGAGGGGGAGACCCAGTACTTC. Its translation: CASSPLYVEGETQYF.